One and the same sample provided the 26 T cell receptor beta chains below, sequenced in a study of prognosis after radiotherapy for stage I lung cancer. The study amplified the TCR beta CDR3 region from genomic DNA. This amplification was carried out by two rounds of multiplex PCR. Gene-specific TRBV and TRBJ primers were used in PCR round one. TCRdb processed the multiplex PCR reads anew with MiXCR; each CDR3 protein has one entry. The profile shows around 20,000 distinct CDR3 sequences, roughly 55% of them singletons. The sequences come from PBMCs, collected before or after stereotactic body radiation therapy (not recorded which). The receptor source for this set is a donor over 45 with non-small cell lung cancer.

The J gene is TRBJ1-2, the V gene TRBV20-1; 7 bases align to TRBD1. This CDR3 is 17 amino acids long. V lost 1 base, J lost 4 bases, and 15 bases stayed unmatched. Germline assignment: CDR1 DFQATT and CDR2 SNEGSKA (reference sequence). The CDR3: CSARATLGEGARYGYTF. Written as DNA, the CDR3 is TGCAGTGCTAGAGCAACGTTAGGTGAGGGGGCGCGCTATGGCTACACCTTC.

The J gene is TRBJ2-1, the V gene TRBV28; 7 positions match TRBD2. The V and J ends lost 1 base and 6 bases, in that order; junction bases with no gene match: 6. The CDR3 has 15 residues. Germline CDR1 and CDR2: MDHEN and SYDVKM. The CDR3 sequence: CASSLLTSSANEQFF. CDR3 in DNA: TGTGCCAGCAGTTTATTGACTAGCTCAGCCAATGAGCAGTTCTTC.

The chain has TRBV11-3 and TRBJ2-2, with 10 bases lining up with TRBD1. Germline V CDR1 and CDR2: SGHNT, YENEEA. Trimming removed 7 bases from V and 7 bases from J; junction bases left unmatched: 6. The CDR3 spans 14 residues. This CDR3 reads CASKGQGSIGELFF. In DNA, the CDR3 is TGTGCCAGCAAGGGACAGGGGTCTATCGGGGAGCTGTTTTTT.

The chain combines TRBV7-2 with TRBJ2-1; TRBD2 agrees at 7 bases. V was clipped by 5 bases and J by 5 bases; unmatched bases: 6. Germline CDR1 SGHTA, CDR2 FQGNSA. There are 14 residues in the CDR3. The CDR3 loop reads CASSGVAGHNEQFF. Written as DNA, the CDR3 is TGTGCCAGCAGCGGTGTAGCGGGTCACAATGAGCAGTTCTTC. Supplemented by reference TRBV7-2 and TRBJ2-1, the full variable domain reads GAGVSQSPSNKVTEKGKDVELRCDPISGHTALYWYRQSLGQGLEFLIYFQGNSAPDKSGLPSDRFSAERTGGSVSTLTIQRTQQEDSAVYLCASSGVAGHNEQFFGPGTRLTVL.

This chain joins TRBV6-9 and TRBJ2-7; perhaps D is TRBD1 or TRBD2 (5 bases each). The CDR3 is 16 residues long. Germline CDR1 reads MNHGY; CDR2 reads SVAAGI. Trimming shortened V by 3 bases and J by 2 bases, and 17 bases separated the two germline ends. The CDR3 DNA reads as TGTGCCAGCAGTTACTCTGATGGGGGTGCAGCCTACGAGCAGTACTTC. Its translation: CASSYSDGGAAYEQYF.

Remarks on this clonotype: At one end, the junction sequence differs from germline, possibly due to a read error. V is TRBV19 and J is TRBJ2-2; D might be TRBD1 (6 bases). The germline gives CDR1 LNHDA, CDR2 SQIVND (reference sequence). The CDR3 consists of 14 residues. The CDR3: CASNPAGVPGEPFF. Written as DNA, the CDR3 is TGTGCCAGTAACCCCGCAGGGGTGCCCGGGGAGCCGTTTTTT.

V usage is TRBV14 and J usage is TRBJ2-2; 9 positions agree with TRBD1. There are 17 residues in the CDR3. With V trimmed by 4 bases and J by 10 bases, 16 bases remained unmatched. Germline V gene lookup returns CDR1 SGHDN and CDR2 FVKESK. CDR3 in DNA: TGTGCCAGCAGCCTGGGACAGGGTTTGACGTACACTGTGGAGCTGTTTTTT. Translating it yields CASSLGQGLTYTVELFF. Supplemented by reference TRBV14 and TRBJ2-2, the full variable domain reads EAGVTQFPSHSVIEKGQTVTLRCDPISGHDNLYWYRRVMGKEIKFLLHFVKESKQDESGMPNNRFLAERTGGTYSTLKVQPAELEDSGVYFCASSLGQGLTYTVELFFGEGSRLTVL.

This clonotype was counted ten times or more. The gene calls are TRBV12-5 and TRBJ2-5, with a possible D match to TRBD2 (5 bases). Trimming shortened V by 3 bases and J by 5 bases, and 10 bases separated the two germline ends. Germline-derived CDR1 and CDR2 are LGHNT and FRNRAP. The CDR3 runs to 13 residues. Here the CDR3 DNA reads TGTGCTAGTGGTTTCCAACCGGGGGAGACCCAGTACTTC. Its translation: CASGFQPGETQYF.

This clonotype showed up many times. The chain links TRBV5-6 to TRBJ2-1; 12 bases are shared with TRBD2. Trimming took 4 bases from V and 0 from J; bases not matched to a gene: 8. Germline values: CDR1 SGHDT, CDR2 YYEEEE. This CDR3 region has 18 residues. CDR3 residues: CASSRRLTSGSSYNEQFF. The CDR3, as DNA: TGTGCCAGCAGCCGACGCCTGACTAGCGGGAGCTCCTACAATGAGCAGTTCTTC.

The rearrangement joins TRBV11-2 to TRBJ2-7; D not certain. The CDR3 has 14 residues. Germline-derived CDR1 and CDR2 are SGHAT and FQNNGV. Trimming took off 0 bases at V and 3 bases at J, with 9 bases between the two ends. CDR3 sequence: CASSLEKNHYEQYF. Written as DNA, the CDR3 is TGTGCCAGCAGCTTAGAAAAGAACCACTACGAGCAGTACTTC.

There are many counts of this clonotype. The chain links TRBV10-2 to TRBJ2-1; 12 bases fit TRBD2. V lost 6 bases and J lost 7; bases outside the gene matches: 7. This CDR3 is built from 15 residues. Germline V gene sequence: CDR1 WSHSY, CDR2 SAAADI. CDR3 region: CASSPTSGRLNEQFF. For the CDR3, the DNA is TGCGCCAGCAGCCCAACTAGCGGGAGGCTGAATGAGCAGTTCTTC.

This clonotype is medium-sized by share. The chain has TRBV28 and TRBJ2-7, with 7 bases lining up with TRBD2. The CDR3 has 15 amino acids. Germline CDR1 MDHEN, CDR2 SYDVKM. V lost 6 bases and J lost 3; bases outside the gene matches: 11. CDR3 DNA sequence: TGTGCCAGCAGGAAGGCGGGAGCAGGGAGCTACGAGCAGTACTTC. It is translated as CASRKAGAGSYEQYF.

The chain joins TRBV12-3 or TRBV12-4 to TRBJ2-1; 8 nucleotides agree with TRBD2. This CDR3 region has 15 residues. With 1 base clipped from V and 6 bases from J, the junction kept 5 bases outside the gene matches. The CDR3 loop reads CASSLGSSGFNEQFF. In DNA, the CDR3 is TGTGCCAGCAGTTTAGGCTCTAGCGGGTTCAATGAGCAGTTCTTC.

Regarding this clonotype: One end of the junction fails to match germline, which may point to a read error. The chain uses TRBV19 and TRBJ2-7; D not certain. CDR1 is LNHDA, CDR2 SQIVND, per germline (reference sequence). This CDR3 has 16 amino acids. The CDR3 DNA reads as TGTGCCAGTAGTGGATACCATGGACGCCTAGGCTACGGGCAGTACTTC. The encoded protein is CASSGYHGRLGYGQYF.

In DNA form, the CDR3 reads TGCGCCAGCAGCCCCAGGCGGGTCGGCGGGAGCCGGGAGAAGAATGAGCAGTTCTTC. Its protein product is CASSPRRVGGSREKNEQFF. The rearrangement links TRBV5-1 to TRBJ2-1; TRBD2 matches at 7 bases. With 4 bases clipped from V and 7 bases from J, the junction kept 23 bases outside the gene matches. This CDR3 contains 19 residues. Germline lookup yields CDR1 SGHRS and CDR2 YFSETQ. Filled out from reference TRBV5-1 and TRBJ2-1, the complete variable domain reads KAGVTQTPRYLIKTRGQQVTLSCSPISGHRSVSWYQQTPGQGLQFLFEYFSETQRNKGNFPGRFSGRQFSNSRSEMNVSTLELGDSALYLCASSPRRVGGSREKNEQFFGPGTRLTVL.

The sample holds many counts of this clonotype. The rearrangement links TRBV4-1 to TRBJ2-5; weak D call: TRBD2 (5 bases). The CDR3 loop spans 12 amino acids. CDR1 MGHRA and CDR2 YSYEKL come from the germline V gene. The V end was cut by 0 bases, the J end by 14 bases, with 13 bases between. The CDR3 sequence is CASSQDSRAPYF. DNA of the CDR3: TGCGCCAGCAGCCAAGATTCGCGGGCCCCATACTTC.

Comments on this clonotype: A read error is possible here, since a much larger clone lies one base away. The V and J genes are TRBV6-2 or TRBV6-3 and TRBJ2-5; D gene uncertain. The V gene's germline CDR1 is MNHEY and CDR2 SVGEGT. The CDR3 runs to 13 residues. This CDR3 reads CTSSVSRLGTQYF. In DNA form, the CDR3 reads TGTACCAGCAGCGTGAGCCGACTTGGGACCCAGTACTTC.

This clonotype came up many times. V is TRBV6-1 and J is TRBJ2-5; 10 positions match TRBD2. Germline CDR1 is MNHNS and CDR2 is SASEGT. This CDR3 has 14 amino acids. After removal of 8 bases from V and 9 bases from J, the junction contained 12 bases not matched to a gene. Here the CDR3 reads CASDNLAGAPSQYF. The DNA for the CDR3 is TGTGCCAGCGATAATCTAGCGGGAGCTCCATCCCAGTACTTC.

This clonotype counts as medium-sized. The chain joins TRBV4-1 to TRBJ2-2; the match to TRBD1 covers 10 bases. CDR3 length: 14 amino acids. V gave up 8 bases and J gave up 4 bases; unmatched junction bases: 4. Germline loops: CDR1 MGHRA, CDR2 YSYEKL. This CDR3 reads CASQGDRGTGELFF. The DNA for the CDR3 is TGCGCCAGCCAGGGGGACAGGGGCACCGGGGAGCTGTTTTTT.

A word on this clonotype: Since a far larger clone is one base different, this is likely a read error. The chain uses TRBV6-1 and TRBJ2-1, with a tentative D call TRBD1 (6 bases). Germline V gene data show CDR1 as MNHNS and CDR2 as SASEGT. Trimming left V 6 bases short and J 9 bases short, with 18 bases between. This CDR3 has 14 amino acids. The CDR3 sequence is CASRIQGTLCEQFF. CDR3 in DNA: TGTGCCAGCAGGATACAGGGTACTTTATGTGAGCAGTTCTTC.

In regard to this clonotype: A read error may account for a junction end that differs from germline. The chain carries TRBV28 and TRBJ2-2, with a possible D match to TRBD2 (5 bases). CDR3 size: 13 residues. Germline loops: CDR1 MDHEN, CDR2 SYDVKM. The CDR3 sequence is CASILWGTGVLFF. The CDR3 DNA follows: TGTGCCAGCATTTTGTGGGGTACCGGGGTGCTGTTTTTT.

In regard to this clonotype: A far larger clone lies a single base away; this is likely a read error. V gene TRBV19 combines with J gene TRBJ2-7, with 12 bases that match TRBD2. V lost 3 bases to trimming and J lost 7 bases; unmatched junction nucleotides: 7. The CDR3 length is 15 residues. In germline, CDR1 is LNHDA, CDR2 SQIVND (reference sequence). The CDR3 nucleotides are TGTGCCAGTAGTATTCAGACTAGCGGGAGTGGAGAGCAGTACTTC. Residues: CASSIQTSGSGEQYF.

This clonotype qualifies as medium-sized. V gene TRBV12-3 or TRBV12-4 combines with J gene TRBJ2-6; 10 bases line up with TRBD1. The V and J ends lost 5 bases and 2 bases, in that order; junction bases with no gene match: 3. The CDR3 runs to 16 residues. The CDR3 is CASSTTGGPGANVLTF. CDR3 in DNA: TGTGCCAGCAGTACGACAGGGGGCCCTGGGGCCAACGTCCTGACTTTC.

This clonotype is judged medium-sized. The chain recombines TRBV7-9 with TRBJ2-7; D is uncertain. The length of the CDR3 is 15 residues. Germline V gives CDR1 SEHNR, CDR2 FQNEAQ (reference sequence). The V gene lost 5 bases and the J gene lost 3 bases, with 17 bases spanning the gap. The chain's CDR3 is CASSLHSSVYYEQYF. As DNA, the CDR3 is TGTGCCAGCAGCCTTCACTCCTCCGTCTACTACGAGCAGTACTTC.

Worth noting for this clonotype: This is likely an artifact of a read error, given a far larger clone one base away. The gene calls are TRBV6-4 and TRBJ1-6; D uncertain. Germline CDR1 MRHNA, CDR2 SNTAGT. This CDR3 contains 13 residues. The V and J ends lost 5 bases and 9 bases respectively, with 11 bases between them. The CDR3 reads CASSPGFCSPLHF. In nucleotides, the CDR3 is TGTGCCAGCAGTCCCGGCTTTTGTTCACCCCTCCACTTT.

This clonotype occurred many times. The genes are TRBV11-3 and TRBJ1-1; D unresolved. V was cut by 5 bases and J by 6 bases, with 10 bases left in between. The CDR3 spans 12 residues. Per germline, CDR1 SGHNT and CDR2 YENEEA. The CDR3 loop reads CASSPAPSEAFF. DNA of the CDR3: TGTGCCAGCAGCCCCGCCCCGTCTGAAGCTTTCTTT.